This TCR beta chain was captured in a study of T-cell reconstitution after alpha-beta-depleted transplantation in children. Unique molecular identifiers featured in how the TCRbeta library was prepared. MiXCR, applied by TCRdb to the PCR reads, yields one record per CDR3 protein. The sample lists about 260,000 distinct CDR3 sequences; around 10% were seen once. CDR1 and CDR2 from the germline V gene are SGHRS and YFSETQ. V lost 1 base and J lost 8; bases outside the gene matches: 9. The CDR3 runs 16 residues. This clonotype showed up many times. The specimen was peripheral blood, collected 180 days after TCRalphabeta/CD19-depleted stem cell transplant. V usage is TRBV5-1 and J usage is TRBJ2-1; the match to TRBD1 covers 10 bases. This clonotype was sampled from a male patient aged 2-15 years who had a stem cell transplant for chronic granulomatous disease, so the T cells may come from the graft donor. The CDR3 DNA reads TGCGCCAGCAGCTTGCAGGGACAGGGGAAGGTGGATGAGCAGTTCTTC. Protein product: CASSLQGQGKVDEQFF. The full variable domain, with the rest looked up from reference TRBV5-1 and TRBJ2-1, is KAGVTQTPRYLIKTRGQQVTLSCSPISGHRSVSWYQQTPGQGLQFLFEYFSETQRNKGNFPGRFSGRQFSNSRSEMNVSTLELGDSALYLCASSLQGQGKVDEQFFGPGTRLTVL.